Below, 9 T cell receptor beta chains from the same sample are listed, as sequenced in a study of PD-L1 blockade in urothelial cancer. Produced via immunoSEQ multiplex PCR; TCRdb's table is partial and in-frame only. This table has under 150,000 clones, about 89% appearing once. Sample time point: peripheral blood 6 weeks after treatment start. The sample consisted of PBMCs, taken around atezolizumab (anti-PD-L1) treatment. The receptors come from a man aged 60 to 75 with urothelial cancer.

V gene TRBV7-9 combines with J gene TRBJ1-4; D remains unclear. This CDR3 spans 14 amino acids. CDR1 and CDR2 (germline): SEHNR, FQNEAQ (reference sequence). V was shortened by 5 bases and J by 0 bases, with 7 bases between the two germline ends. CDR3 coding DNA: TGTGCCAGCAGCAACAGTGCAACTAATGAAAAACTGTTTTTT. Protein product: CASSNSATNEKLFF.

CDR3 sequence (DNA): TGTGCCAGCGGTGGGGACTCATGGGAGCAGTTCTTC. As protein: CASGGDSWEQFF. The chain carries TRBV2 and TRBJ2-1; possibly TRBD2 for D (6 bases). The germline gives CDR1 SNHLY, CDR2 FYNNEI. CDR3 length: 12 amino acids. V lost 8 bases, J lost 10 bases, and 15 bases lay in between.

This chain uses TRBV5-6 with TRBJ2-3; 11 nucleotides line up with TRBD2. The J segment lost 1 base and the V segment lost 3 bases, leaving 4 bases of the junction unmatched. CDR1 is SGHDT and CDR2 is YYEEEE in the germline V gene. The CDR3 length is 16 residues. The CDR3: CASSSPSGGRTDTQYF. CDR3 nucleotides: TGTGCCAGCAGCTCGCCTAGCGGGGGGCGCACAGATACGCAGTATTTT.

The V gene is TRBV4-1, the J gene TRBJ2-1, with a possible D match to TRBD1 (5 bases). V was clipped by 0 bases and J by 8 bases, with 14 bases between them. This CDR3 region has 15 residues. From germline, CDR1 is MGHRA and CDR2 YSYEKL. CDR3 protein: CASSQEGARVDEQFF. The CDR3, as DNA: TGCGCCAGCAGCCAAGAAGGAGCCAGGGTGGATGAGCAGTTCTTC.

This clone was seen just once. This chain connects TRBV21-1 to TRBJ2-3; the D call TRBD2 from the table was never checked on the DNA. TRBV21-1 counts as a pseudogene. CDR3 size: 16 residues. CDR3 loop: CASSKDGGISTDTQYF. Written as DNA, the CDR3 is TGTGCCAGCAGCAAAGACGGCGGGATCAGCACAGATACGCAGTATTTT.

This chain joins TRBV11-2 and TRBJ2-1, with D possibly being TRBD1 (5 bases). The CDR3 is 15 amino acids. Germline assignment: CDR1 SGHAT and CDR2 FQNNGV. V dropped 3 bases and J dropped 3 bases, with 12 bases sitting between them. CDR3 in amino acids: CASSLGRDSYNEQFF. CDR3 nucleotide sequence: TGTGCCAGCAGCTTGGGGCGCGACAGCTACAATGAGCAGTTCTTC.

CDR3 DNA: TGTGCCGGACCCCTGTTTCCGGGGGACAGAAACTCTGGAAACACCATATATTTT. It translates to CAGPLFPGDRNSGNTIYF. V usage is TRBV28 and J usage is TRBJ1-3, with 7 bases aligning to TRBD1. Germline assignment: CDR1 MDHEN and CDR2 SYDVKM. CDR3 length: 18 residues. V was pared by 11 bases and J by 0 bases, with 19 bases of the junction left unmatched.

V gene TRBV30 combines with J gene TRBJ2-1, with unresolved D. Trimming stripped 5 bases from V and 7 bases from J, with 9 bases between. This CDR3 has 11 amino acids. CDR1 GTSNPN and CDR2 SVGIG come from the germline V gene (reference sequence). CDR3 protein: CAWDAVNEQFF. CDR3 in DNA: TGTGCCTGGGATGCGGTAAATGAGCAGTTCTTC.

The chain recombines TRBV5-1 with TRBJ2-1, with TRBD2 matching 16 bases. J lost 8 bases, V lost 4 bases, and 9 bases had no gene match. Germline loops: CDR1 SGHRS, CDR2 YFSETQ. The CDR3 covers 17 residues. In DNA form, the CDR3 reads TGCGCCAGCAGCCCCCCGGGACTAGCGGGGGGGTCTGATGAGCAGTTCTTC. This codes for CASSPPGLAGGSDEQFF.